This entry describes one T cell receptor (beta chain). This sample was included in a study of blood T cell repertoires in COVID-19. Looking at the study overall: All recovered Cohort 3 donors got two negative PCRs, got clearance, or saw symptom resolution. T cells, B-cell-depleted T cells, or PBMCs supplied cDNA or gDNA. Material from acute and convalescent COVID-19 was sourced from the United States, Italy and Spain.

The CDR3 is 12 residues long. Trimming removed 4 bases from V and 8 bases from J, with 10 bases in between. CDR1 KGHDR and CDR2 SFDVKD come from the germline V gene. Under the authors' procedure: Amplifying reference gene primers gave estimates of nucleated cell counts. Here immunoSEQ multiplex PCR was the method, and the copy in TCRdb shows in-frame clones only, minus some. From that table come the V and J calls and clone size; the DNA was used to work out D and trimming. The sample has roughly 230,000 clones; roughly 87% are singletons. The TCR comes from a man between 25 and 39 years old in a cohort exposed to, infected with or recovered from COVID-19 (not recorded which). Sequencing was carried out using PBMCs or T cells enriched from blood (not recorded which). This sequence joins TRBV24-1 and TRBJ1-2; the D is unclear. The CDR3 protein is CATSDWERGYTF. The CDR3 coding sequence is TGTGCCACCAGTGACTGGGAGCGAGGCTACACCTTC.